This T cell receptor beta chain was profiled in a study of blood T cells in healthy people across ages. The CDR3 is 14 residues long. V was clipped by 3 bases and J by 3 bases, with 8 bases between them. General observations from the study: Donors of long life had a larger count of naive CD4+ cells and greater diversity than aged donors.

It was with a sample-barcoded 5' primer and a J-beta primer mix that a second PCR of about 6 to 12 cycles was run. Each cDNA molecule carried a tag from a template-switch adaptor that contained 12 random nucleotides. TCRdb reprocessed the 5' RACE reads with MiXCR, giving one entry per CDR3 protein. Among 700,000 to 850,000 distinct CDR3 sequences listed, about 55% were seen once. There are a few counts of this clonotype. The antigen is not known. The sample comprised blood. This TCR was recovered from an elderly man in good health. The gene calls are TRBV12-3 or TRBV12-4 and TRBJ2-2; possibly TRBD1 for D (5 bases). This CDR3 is CASSFGADTGELFF. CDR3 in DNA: TGTGCCAGCAGTTTTGGGGCCGACACCGGGGAGCTGTTTTTT.